Each of the 30 T cell receptor beta chains below was sequenced from the same sample in a study of CD8+ T cells in alopecia areata. In each case, RNA was isolated and then reverse transcribed into cDNA as the sequencing template. Libraries were prepared by immunoSEQ multiplex PCR; TCRdb keeps only in-frame clonotypes and omits some of them. The data contain about 160,000 clones, around 60% of them seen just once; the ten biggest clones take up approximately 15%. The sample's treatment: oral pan-JAK inhibitor, 5-10 mg twice daily. The specimen comprised CD4+ T cells sorted from blood, sampled at week 24, from a patient treated with tofacitinib. These receptors all stem from a human donor with alopecia areata.

This clone occurred a few times. The chain employs TRBV29-1 and TRBJ2-1; D may be TRBD1 or TRBD2 (5 bases each). The V and J ends lost 7 bases and 8 bases respectively, with 15 bases between them. The CDR3 sequence is 12 residues long. From germline, CDR1 is SQVTM and CDR2 ANQGSEA. The DNA of the CDR3 is TGCAGCGCGGGCCGGTTGGGGGATGAGCAGTTCTTC. Its protein product is CSAGRLGDEQFF.

This sequence joins TRBV9 and TRBJ2-3, with 9 bases identical to TRBD2. The CDR3 length is 17 residues. Germline values: CDR1 SGDLS, CDR2 YYNGEE. The trim removed 0 bases at V and 1 base at J, leaving 6 bases unmatched. CDR3 DNA: TGTGCCAGCAGCGTAGCTGGGGCTAGCGGGGGCACAGATACGCAGTATTTT. Protein: CASSVAGASGGTDTQYF.

The sample holds one count of this clone. The gene calls are TRBV7-2 and TRBJ2-4; TRBD1 is a possible D gene (6 bases). Per germline, CDR1 SGHTA and CDR2 FQGNSA. The CDR3 contains 13 residues. The V gene lost 3 bases and the J gene lost 4 bases, with 7 bases spanning the gap. The chain's CDR3 is CASSFGQKNIQYF. CDR3 coding DNA: TGTGCCAGCAGCTTCGGACAGAAAAACATTCAGTACTTC.

The chain links TRBV14 to TRBJ2-3, with 7 bases that match TRBD2. Germline assignment: CDR1 SGHDN and CDR2 FVKESK. This CDR3 is built from 14 residues. The V gene end was trimmed by 3 bases and the J gene end by 7 bases; junction bases not matched to a gene: 7. The CDR3 loop is CASSHGGIGNTQYF. The CDR3 DNA follows: TGTGCCAGCAGCCACGGGGGGATCGGGAATACGCAGTATTTT.

J is TRBJ2-6 and V is TRBV18; maybe TRBD1 (5 bases). Trimming stripped 4 bases from V and 3 bases from J, with 10 bases between. This CDR3 contains 15 residues. Germline V gene data show CDR1 as KGHSH and CDR2 as LQKENI. The CDR3, as DNA: TGTGCCAGCTCACAGCAGGGTAGTGGGGCCAACGTCCTGACTTTC. Translated: CASSQQGSGANVLTF.

V and J are TRBV11-1 and TRBJ2-6; D unresolved. The CDR3 loop spans 16 amino acids. Germline loops: CDR1 SGHAT, CDR2 FQDESV (reference sequence). Trimming cost V 5 bases and J 0 bases, with 11 bases left between them. The CDR3 nucleotides are TGTGCCAGCAGCATACTCTCTAACTCTGGGGCCAACGTCCTGACTTTC. It specifies CASSILSNSGANVLTF.

CDR3 sequence (DNA): TGCGCCAGCAGATGGAATAGCGGGGGGAACACAGATACGCAGTATTTT. It is translated as CASRWNSGGNTDTQYF. The gene calls are TRBV5-1 and TRBJ2-3, with 10 bases matching TRBD2. CDR1 is SGHRS and CDR2 is YFSETQ in the germline V gene. V lost 5 bases and J lost 2; bases outside the gene matches: 8. The CDR3 extends over 16 amino acids. The variable domain in full, completed from reference TRBV5-1 and TRBJ2-3, reads KAGVTQTPRYLIKTRGQQVTLSCSPISGHRSVSWYQQTPGQGLQFLFEYFSETQRNKGNFPGRFSGRQFSNSRSEMNVSTLELGDSALYLCASRWNSGGNTDTQYFGPGTRLTVL.

The chain is built from TRBV7-9 and TRBJ2-1; D gene unclear. The length of the CDR3 is 11 residues. Deletions cut 1 base from V and 8 bases from J, with 3 bases between. The germline V gene encodes CDR1 SEHNR and CDR2 FQNEAQ (reference sequence). The CDR3 here is CASSLGDEQFF. CDR3 nucleotide sequence: TGTGCCAGCAGCTTAGGGGATGAGCAGTTCTTC.

The chain is built from TRBV6-1 and TRBJ1-1; no reliable D call. The CDR3 runs 13 residues. Germline V gene sequence: CDR1 MNHNS, CDR2 SASEGT. Trimming took 3 bases from V and 1 from J, leaving 6 bases between them. The CDR3 nucleotides read TGTGCCAGCAGTGACCAGAAGAACACTGAAGCTTTCTTT. Its protein product is CASSDQKNTEAFF.

The chain has TRBV7-9 and TRBJ2-6; maybe TRBD2 (6 bases). The V end was cut by 5 bases, the J end by 0 bases, with 11 bases between. This CDR3 region has 16 residues. Germline V CDR1 and CDR2: SEHNR, FQNEAQ (reference sequence). The CDR3 DNA sequence: TGTGCCAGCAGCCCCCGGCGGGGCTCTGGGGCCAACGTCCTGACTTTC. Translation: CASSPRRGSGANVLTF.

The rearrangement links TRBV6-5 to TRBJ2-1; possibly TRBD1 or TRBD2 for D (5 bases each). Trimming left V 6 bases short and J 0 bases short, with 12 bases between. CDR3 length: 15 amino acids. Germline V CDR1 and CDR2: MNHEY, SVGAGI. The CDR3 bases are TGTGCCAGCAGGGGTTCAGGGACCTCCTACAATGAGCAGTTCTTC. Translation gives CASRGSGTSYNEQFF.

The chain employs TRBV27 and TRBJ2-7; D remains unclear. The CDR3 contains 12 residues. Trimming took off 6 bases at V and 1 base at J, with 7 bases between the two ends. Germline CDR1 and CDR2: MNHEY and SMNVEV (reference sequence). The CDR3 region is CASRSLSYEQYF. The CDR3 DNA sequence: TGTGCCAGCAGATCCCTTTCCTACGAGCAGTACTTC.

V usage is TRBV4-1 and J usage is TRBJ2-7; D is undetermined. Trimming removed 6 bases from V and 6 bases from J, with 15 bases in between. Per germline, CDR1 MGHRA and CDR2 YSYEKL. CDR3 length equals 13 residues. DNA of the CDR3: TGCGCCAGCAGTAGGCAACTGGAAACCGAGCAGTACTTC. It encodes CASSRQLETEQYF.

The count of this clone is one. The rearrangement links TRBV6-5 to TRBJ2-5; the D gene is possibly TRBD1 (6 bases). The CDR3 extends over 15 amino acids. Germline lookup yields CDR1 MNHEY and CDR2 SVGAGI. The V and J ends lost 0 bases and 1 base respectively, with 9 bases between them. CDR3 DNA sequence: TGTGCCAGCAGTTACTCGGGGGCGGGCCAAGAGACCCAGTACTTC. Protein: CASSYSGAGQETQYF.

The chain employs TRBV29-1 and TRBJ2-7; tentatively, D is TRBD2 (6 bases). The germline V and J ends were trimmed by 2 bases and 7 bases, with 12 bases remaining between them. This CDR3 contains 12 residues. CDR1 and CDR2 (germline): SQVTM, ANQGSEA. The CDR3 DNA reads as TGCAGCGTTGAAAGAACGGCGGGGGAGCAGTACTTC. Amino acid sequence: CSVERTAGEQYF.

The chain has TRBV5-6 and TRBJ1-5; D uncertain. The CDR3 consists of 16 residues. Germline V gene sequence: CDR1 SGHDT, CDR2 YYEEEE. V lost 1 base and J lost 0, with 11 bases in between. This CDR3 is CASSLRWDFSNQPQHF. In nucleotides, the CDR3 is TGTGCCAGCAGCTTGAGGTGGGATTTTAGCAATCAGCCCCAGCATTTT.

The chain employs TRBV25-1 and TRBJ2-5; D may be TRBD2 (5 bases). The germline gives CDR1 MGHDK, CDR2 SYGVNS. This CDR3 region has 14 residues. With 5 bases removed from V and 2 bases from J, the gap between germline ends came to 12 bases. The CDR3 sequence is CASSKAVLQETQYF. The CDR3 DNA reads as TGTGCCAGCAGTAAAGCGGTCCTGCAAGAGACCCAGTACTTC.

The chain combines TRBV5-1 with TRBJ2-7; possibly TRBD1 for D (6 bases). This CDR3 spans 13 amino acids. Germline CDR1 and CDR2: SGHRS and YFSETQ. The V gene lost 2 bases and the J gene lost 5 bases, with 11 bases spanning the gap. CDR3 loop: CASSLRDINEQYF. The CDR3 DNA reads TGCGCCAGCAGCTTACGGGACATTAACGAGCAGTACTTC.

This clone was seen only a few times. CDR3 residues: CASGMTGGNYGYTF. The DNA of the CDR3 is TGTGCCAGCGGAATGACAGGGGGTAACTATGGCTACACCTTC. The chain has TRBV27 and TRBJ1-2; 9 nucleotides align to TRBD1. Germline CDR1 is MNHEY and CDR2 is SMNVEV (reference sequence). Trimming took 8 bases from V and 1 from J; bases not matched to a gene: 5. The CDR3 is made up of 14 amino acids.

J is TRBJ2-7 and V is TRBV30; 7 bases agree with TRBD1. There are 14 residues in the CDR3. Germline CDR1 reads GTSNPN; CDR2 reads SVGIG (reference sequence). After removal of 2 bases from V and 0 bases from J, the junction contained 4 bases not matched to a gene. The CDR3 region has the DNA TGTGCCTGGAGTTGGGACAGTTTCTCCTACGAGCAGTACTTC. Translation: CAWSWDSFSYEQYF.

This rearrangement joins TRBV6-5 to TRBJ2-2; D is ambiguous. Germline V gene sequence: CDR1 MNHEY, CDR2 SVGAGI. V shed 8 bases and J shed 3 bases, with 7 bases lying between them. CDR3 length: 12 amino acids. CDR3 sequence reads: CASGGDTGELFF. The CDR3 nucleotides are TGTGCCAGCGGCGGAGACACCGGGGAGCTGTTTTTT.

This clone came up once. The genes are TRBV23-1 and TRBJ2-7, with TRBD1 matching 7 bases. TRBV23-1 is an ORF for which the function is uncertain. This CDR3 is built from 15 residues. The J segment lost 2 bases and the V segment lost 2 bases, leaving 6 bases of the junction unmatched. CDR3 protein: CASSQTRQGAYEQYF. Written as DNA, the CDR3 is TGCGCCAGCAGTCAAACCCGACAGGGCGCCTACGAGCAGTACTTC.

The chain couples TRBV29-1 to TRBJ1-1; no definite D call. V gave up 4 bases and J gave up 0 bases, with 15 bases separating them. CDR1 SQVTM and CDR2 ANQGSEA come from the germline V gene. This CDR3 is 15 amino acids long. The CDR3 loop is CSVGRSSGVNTEAFF. CDR3 bases: TGCAGCGTTGGTAGATCATCGGGAGTGAACACTGAAGCTTTCTTT.

As concerns this clone: The DNA is omitted, as the CDR3 cannot be located on it reliably, and the CDR3 follows TCRdb's listing. The chain joins TRBV29-1 to TRBJ1-2. The CDR3 spans 13 amino acids, including both terminal residues. Germline V gives CDR1 SQVTM, CDR2 ANQGSEA. CDR3 residues: CSVAGGNRATDTF.

V gene TRBV29-1 combines with J gene TRBJ2-7; TRBD1 aligns across 8 bases. This CDR3 is 14 amino acids long. V was clipped by 1 base and J by 4 bases; unmatched bases: 6. Germline V gives CDR1 SQVTM, CDR2 ANQGSEA. CDR3 coding DNA: TGCAGCGTTGAAGTGACAGGGGTGATATACGAGCAGTACTTC. This gives the protein CSVEVTGVIYEQYF.

The genes are TRBV30 and TRBJ2-7, with D possibly matching TRBD1 (7 bases). Germline values: CDR1 GTSNPN, CDR2 SVGIG (reference sequence). V gave up 4 bases and J gave up 4 bases, with 11 bases separating them. This CDR3 contains 12 residues. The CDR3 DNA reads as TGTGCCTGGAAACAGGGGAGGTACGAGCAGTACTTC. This codes for CAWKQGRYEQYF.

Only one count was recorded for this clone. The gene calls are TRBV11-3 and TRBJ2-2; possibly TRBD2 for D (6 bases). Germline-derived CDR1 and CDR2 are SGHNT and YENEEA. The CDR3 contains 18 residues. Trimming took 4 bases from V and 3 from J, leaving 21 bases between them. CDR3 nucleotides: TGTGCCAGCAGCTCACATGCTTGGGGGGTGCAGGACACCGGGGAGCTGTTTTTT. Protein: CASSSHAWGVQDTGELFF.

The genes are TRBV4-2 and TRBJ2-2; weak D call: TRBD2 (6 bases). Trimming took off 4 bases at V and 5 bases at J, with 8 bases between the two ends. The CDR3 length is 13 residues. Germline V gene sequence: CDR1 LGHNA, CDR2 YNFKEQ. In DNA, the CDR3 is TGTGCCAGCAGCCCTGCGGGGACCGGGGAGCTGTTTTTT. It is translated as CASSPAGTGELFF.

The chain uses TRBV4-1 and TRBJ2-4; tentative D call: TRBD2 (6 bases). V lost 5 bases, J lost 6 bases, and 14 bases lay in between. The length of the CDR3 is 14 residues. Germline CDR1 is MGHRA and CDR2 is YSYEKL. The CDR3 loop reads CASSSPAGRNIQYF. The CDR3, as DNA: TGCGCCAGCAGCTCCCCCGCGGGACGAAACATTCAGTACTTC.

This chain links TRBV6-5 with TRBJ2-2, with D perhaps matching TRBD1 or TRBD2 (5 bases each). Germline V gene data show CDR1 as MNHEY and CDR2 as SVGAGI. V was shortened by 6 bases and J by 4 bases, with 12 bases between the two germline ends. The CDR3 is 14 residues long. Written as DNA, the CDR3 is TGTGCCAGCAGCTCGGGACGGTCCACCGGGGAGCTGTTTTTT. Amino acid sequence: CASSSGRSTGELFF.